This T cell receptor (beta chain) was obtained from a study of blood T cell repertoires in COVID-19. About the research overall: Sample material is recorded as cDNA or gDNA derived from T cells, B-cell-depleted T cells, or PBMCs.

In this sample, this clone turned up a few times. With 6 bases removed from V and 2 bases from J, the gap between germline ends came to 16 bases. Germline V gene lookup returns CDR1 MNHEY and CDR2 SMNVEV (reference sequence). The CDR3 covers 15 residues. Source study methods: It was from reference gene primer amplification that nucleated cell counts were estimated. The repertoire was sequenced with immunoSEQ multiplex PCR; TCRdb's copy has only in-frame clones and lacks some. That table supplies the V and J calls and clone size; D and trimming were determined from the DNA. Here the sample spans approximately 140,000 clones, around four fifths being singletons.

This clonotype originated in a woman aged 40 to 50 with active or convalescent COVID-19. The genes are TRBV27 and TRBJ1-1; weak D call: TRBD1 (5 bases). Material: peripheral blood. The CDR3 loop is CASSPGRRGNTEAFF. CDR3 sequence (DNA): TGTGCCAGCAGCCCAGGGAGGAGGGGAAACACTGAAGCTTTCTTT.